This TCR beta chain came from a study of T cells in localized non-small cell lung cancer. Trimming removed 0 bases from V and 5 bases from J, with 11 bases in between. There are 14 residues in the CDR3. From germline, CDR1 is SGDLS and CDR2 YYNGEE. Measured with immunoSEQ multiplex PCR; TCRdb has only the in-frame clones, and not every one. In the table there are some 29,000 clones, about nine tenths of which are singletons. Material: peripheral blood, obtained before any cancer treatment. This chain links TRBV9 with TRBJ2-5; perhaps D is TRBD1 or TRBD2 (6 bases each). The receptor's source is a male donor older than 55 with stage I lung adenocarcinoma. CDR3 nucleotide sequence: TGTGCCAGCAGCGTAGATGGGGGGCCTGAGACCCAGTACTTC. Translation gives CASSVDGGPETQYF. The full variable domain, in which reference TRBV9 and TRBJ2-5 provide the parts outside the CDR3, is DSGVTQTPKHLITATGQRVTLRCSPRSGDLSVYWYQQSLDQGLQFLIQYYNGEERAKGNILERFSAQQFPDLHSELNLSSLELGDSALYFCASSVDGGPETQYFGPGTRLLVL.